The table lists the clone carrying this T cell receptor (beta chain) with a count of one. The germline CDR1 and CDR2 sequences are MNHEY and SMNVEV (reference sequence). With 6 bases removed from V and 0 bases from J, the gap between germline ends came to 15 bases. This CDR3 contains 17 residues. In the original processing: Reference gene primers were amplified, and this amplification served to estimate nucleated cell counts. The assay was immunoSEQ multiplex PCR, and TCRdb's table has in-frame clones only and misses some. From that table come the V and J calls and clone size; the DNA was used to work out D and trimming. The sample lists fewer than 130,000 clones; about 88% were seen once. The data belong to a study of blood T cell repertoires in COVID-19. Overall study context: Samples representing acute and convalescent COVID-19 were sourced from the United States, Italy and Spain. T cells, B-cell-depleted T cells, or PBMCs provided the cDNA or gDNA that served as material.

The sequence was collected from a human donor in a cohort sampled during active COVID-19. This chain links TRBV27 with TRBJ2-6; no definite D call. Source material: peripheral blood. The CDR3, as DNA: TGTGCCAGCAGCGGCCATCCTGCAGGCTCTGGGGCCAACGTCCTGACTTTC. Amino acids: CASSGHPAGSGANVLTF. The complete variable domain, with remaining parts taken from reference TRBV27 and TRBJ2-6, reads EAQVTQNPRYLITVTGKKLTVTCSQNMNHEYMSWYRQDPGLGLRQIYYSMNVEVTDKGDVPEGYKVSRKEKRNFPLILESPSPNQTSLYFCASSGHPAGSGANVLTFGAGSRLTVL.